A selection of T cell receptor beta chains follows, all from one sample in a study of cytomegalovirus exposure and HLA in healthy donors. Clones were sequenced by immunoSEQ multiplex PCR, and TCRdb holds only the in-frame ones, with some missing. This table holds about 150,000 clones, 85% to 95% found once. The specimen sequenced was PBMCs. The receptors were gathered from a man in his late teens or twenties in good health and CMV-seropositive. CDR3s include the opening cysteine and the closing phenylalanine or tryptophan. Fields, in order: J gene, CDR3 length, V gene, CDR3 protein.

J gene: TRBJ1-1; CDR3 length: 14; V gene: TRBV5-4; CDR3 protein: CASSLDLGRTEAFF
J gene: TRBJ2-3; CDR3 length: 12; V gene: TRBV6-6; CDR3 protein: CASSRESDTQYF
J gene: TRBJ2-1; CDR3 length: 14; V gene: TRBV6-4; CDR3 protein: CASSDLGGSGQQFF
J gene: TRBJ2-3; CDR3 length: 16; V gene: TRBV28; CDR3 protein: CASSFGQGDSTDTQYF
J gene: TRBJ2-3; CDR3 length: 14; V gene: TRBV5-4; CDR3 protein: CASSLSSGRDTQYF
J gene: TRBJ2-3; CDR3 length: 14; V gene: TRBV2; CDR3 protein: CASSGGLEIDTQYF
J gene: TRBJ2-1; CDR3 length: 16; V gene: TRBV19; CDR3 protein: CASSPPGLRSYNEQFF
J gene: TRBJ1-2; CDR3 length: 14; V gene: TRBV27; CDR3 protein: CATAKGGASYGYTF
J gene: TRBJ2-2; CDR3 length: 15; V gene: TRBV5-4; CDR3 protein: CASSLDQGSAGELFF
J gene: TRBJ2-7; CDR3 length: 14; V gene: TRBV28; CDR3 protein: CASTKAGARYEQYF
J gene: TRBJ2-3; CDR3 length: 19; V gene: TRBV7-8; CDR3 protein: CASSPTIDPTGGIRDTQYF
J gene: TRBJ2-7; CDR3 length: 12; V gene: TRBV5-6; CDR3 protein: CASSLQGYEQYF
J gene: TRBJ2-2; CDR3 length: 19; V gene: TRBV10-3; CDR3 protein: CAITPNEVGAGTRTGELFF
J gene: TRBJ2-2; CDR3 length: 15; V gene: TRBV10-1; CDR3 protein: CASSEGGIHTGELFF
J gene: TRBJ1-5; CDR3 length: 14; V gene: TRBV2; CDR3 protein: CASHREYSNQPQHF
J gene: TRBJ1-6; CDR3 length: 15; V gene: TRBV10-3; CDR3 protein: CAISESQGRRSPLHF
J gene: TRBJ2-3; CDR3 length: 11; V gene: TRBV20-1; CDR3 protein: CSASREGTQYF
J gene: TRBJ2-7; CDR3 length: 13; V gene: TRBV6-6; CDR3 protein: CASSYQQKDEQYF
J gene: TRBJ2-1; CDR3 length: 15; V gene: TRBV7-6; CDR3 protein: CASRAFAGGGNEQFF
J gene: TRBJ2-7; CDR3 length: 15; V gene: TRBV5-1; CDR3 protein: CASSPEQVSSYEQYF
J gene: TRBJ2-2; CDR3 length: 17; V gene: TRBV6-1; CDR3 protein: CASSEARLWLAAGELFF
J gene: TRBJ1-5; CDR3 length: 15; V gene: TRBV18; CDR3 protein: CASSPGQPSNQPQHF
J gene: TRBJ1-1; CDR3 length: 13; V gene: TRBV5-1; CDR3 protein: CASSPLGQARAFF